The 12 T cell receptor beta chains below were found in one sample sequenced in a study of beta chain features in type 1 diabetes. As every portion of the isolated RNA was reverse transcribed, the sequencing read expressed TCRB transcripts. Assay: immunoSEQ multiplex PCR; the TCRdb copy retains only in-frame clones and omits some. This sample has 300,000 to 450,000 clones, with about 19% found just once. Sequencing was carried out using naive CD4+ T cells from blood. Receptors originate from a woman aged 18-30 years in good health.

This clone has more than one count but fewer than ten. The chain joins TRBV7-3 to TRBJ2-1; D is ambiguous. Germline-derived CDR1 and CDR2 are SGHTA and FQGTGA. The CDR3 sequence is 15 residues long. V lost 0 bases and J lost 6, with 12 bases in between. This CDR3 reads CASSLTRLGGNEQFF. The CDR3 DNA reads as TGTGCCAGCAGCTTAACGCGGTTGGGTGGCAATGAGCAGTTCTTC. Together with reference TRBV7-3 and TRBJ2-1, the CDR3 gives the full variable domain: GAGVSQTPSNKVTEKGKYVELRCDPISGHTALYWYRQSLGQGPEFLIYFQGTGAADDSGLPNDRFFAVRPEGSVSTLKIQRTERGDSAVYLCASSLTRLGGNEQFFGPGTRLTVL.

The V and J genes are TRBV13 and TRBJ2-1; TRBD2 is a possible D gene (6 bases). The V and J ends lost 3 bases and 9 bases respectively, with 21 bases between them. Germline CDR1 PRHDT, CDR2 FYEKMQ (reference sequence). This CDR3 is 16 amino acids long. The CDR3 spells CASSFLTSIVLGEQFF. The CDR3 coding sequence is TGTGCCAGCAGCTTCCTTACTAGCATAGTATTGGGTGAGCAGTTCTTC.

This clone has more than one count but fewer than ten. The rearrangement links TRBV5-1 to TRBJ2-2; D is uncertain. Per germline, CDR1 SGHRS and CDR2 YFSETQ. With 7 bases removed from V and 0 bases from J, the gap between germline ends came to 10 bases. This CDR3 has 14 residues. In DNA form, the CDR3 reads TGCGCCAGCGCGATAGCCCCGAACACCGGGGAGCTGTTTTTT. Translation gives CASAIAPNTGELFF. Full variable domain (outside the CDR3, taken from reference TRBV5-1 and TRBJ2-2): KAGVTQTPRYLIKTRGQQVTLSCSPISGHRSVSWYQQTPGQGLQFLFEYFSETQRNKGNFPGRFSGRQFSNSRSEMNVSTLELGDSALYLCASAIAPNTGELFFGEGSRLTVL.

The chain recombines TRBV5-4 with TRBJ2-1, with 9 bases lining up with TRBD2. From germline, CDR1 is SGHNT and CDR2 YYREEE (reference sequence). This CDR3 is 16 amino acids long. The trim removed 4 bases at V and 4 bases at J, leaving 9 bases unmatched. CDR3 amino acids: CASSGGLSGGYNEQFF. The CDR3 nucleotides are TGTGCCAGCAGCGGGGGGCTGAGCGGGGGGTACAATGAGCAGTTCTTC. The entire variable domain, with the rest obtained from reference TRBV5-4 and TRBJ2-1, is as follows: ETGVTQSPTHLIKTRGQQVTLRCSSQSGHNTVSWYQQALGQGPQFIFQYYREEENGRGNFPPRFSGLQFPNYSSELNVNALELDDSALYLCASSGGLSGGYNEQFFGPGTRLTVL.

V is TRBV27 and J is TRBJ2-7; D might be TRBD1 (5 bases). This CDR3 is built from 14 residues. The V gene's germline CDR1 is MNHEY and CDR2 SMNVEV (reference sequence). The V end lost 3 bases, the J end lost 6 bases, and 15 bases lay between the germline ends. Here the CDR3 DNA reads TGTGCCAGCAGTTTGCGGCAGGGTAGTGTCGAGCAGTACTTC. Its translation is CASSLRQGSVEQYF.

The chain has TRBV5-1 and TRBJ2-7; 7 bases fit TRBD2. Germline values: CDR1 SGHRS, CDR2 YFSETQ. The length of the CDR3 is 14 residues. The junction had 2 bases not matched to a gene; V was cut back by 0 bases and J by 2 bases. CDR3 sequence: CASSLVAGPYEQYF. In nucleotides, the CDR3 is TGCGCCAGCAGCTTGGTAGCGGGCCCCTACGAGCAGTACTTC.

This clone was counted between two and nine times. V and J are TRBV7-2 and TRBJ2-7; 10 bases fit TRBD1. CDR1 and CDR2 (germline): SGHTA, FQGNSA. J lost 3 bases, V lost 4 bases, and 3 bases had no gene match. The CDR3 totals 14 residues. CDR3 bases: TGTGCCAGCAGCTCCAGGACAGGGGGCTACGAGCAGTACTTC. Translation gives CASSSRTGGYEQYF. Based on the CDR3 plus reference TRBV7-2 and TRBJ2-7, the full variable domain is GAGVSQSPSNKVTEKGKDVELRCDPISGHTALYWYRQSLGQGLEFLIYFQGNSAPDKSGLPSDRFSAERTGGSVSTLTIQRTQQEDSAVYLCASSSRTGGYEQYFGPGTRLTVT.

The chain carries TRBV2 and TRBJ2-3, with 7 bases fitting TRBD2. In germline, CDR1 is SNHLY, CDR2 FYNNEI. The CDR3 length is 14 residues. V gave up 6 bases and J gave up 5 bases; unmatched junction bases: 8. CDR3 coding DNA: TGTGCCAGCAGCTCCGGGACTATGGGAGATACGCAGTATTTT. The encoded protein is CASSSGTMGDTQYF.

The chain carries TRBV5-1 and TRBJ2-7, with a possible D match to TRBD1 (6 bases). Germline V gene data show CDR1 as SGHRS and CDR2 as YFSETQ. The CDR3 loop spans 14 amino acids. Trimming took off 3 bases at V and 7 bases at J, with 17 bases between the two ends. CDR3 sequence (DNA): TGCGCCAGCAGCTCAGGGGCCCCCGGGGAGGAGCAGTACTTC. It encodes CASSSGAPGEEQYF. The entire variable domain, with the rest obtained from reference TRBV5-1 and TRBJ2-7, is as follows: KAGVTQTPRYLIKTRGQQVTLSCSPISGHRSVSWYQQTPGQGLQFLFEYFSETQRNKGNFPGRFSGRQFSNSRSEMNVSTLELGDSALYLCASSSGAPGEEQYFGPGTRLTVT.

The chain employs TRBV30 and TRBJ1-2, with TRBD1 matching over 10 bases. The CDR3 extends over 15 amino acids. With V trimmed by 6 bases and J by 5 bases, 12 bases remained unmatched. Germline CDR1 and CDR2: GTSNPN and SVGIG (reference sequence). The CDR3 DNA sequence: TGTGCCTGCCTCGGGACAGGGGAGAAGGAGTATGGCTACACCTTC. Protein: CACLGTGEKEYGYTF.

V and J are TRBV5-1 and TRBJ1-2; D is unclear. V was pared by 0 bases and J by 6 bases, with 9 bases between. Germline CDR1 is SGHRS and CDR2 is YFSETQ. The CDR3 consists of 13 residues. Here the CDR3 reads CASSLESVDGYTF. CDR3 nucleotide sequence: TGCGCCAGCAGCTTGGAATCGGTAGATGGCTACACCTTC.

The V call is TRBV9, the J call TRBJ1-2; TRBD1 aligns across 10 bases. With 4 bases clipped from V and 8 bases from J, the junction kept 14 bases outside the gene matches. The germline gives CDR1 SGDLS, CDR2 YYNGEE. The CDR3 is made up of 16 amino acids. CDR3 loop: CASSKRVSGQGVGYTF. In DNA, the CDR3 is TGTGCCAGCAGCAAAAGGGTTAGCGGACAGGGGGTCGGCTACACCTTC.